The TCR beta chain under discussion was sequenced for a study of blood T cell repertoires in COVID-19. There are 16 residues in the CDR3. J lost 7 bases, V lost 2 bases, and 7 bases had no gene match. CDR1 and CDR2 from the germline V gene are SGHAT and FQNNGV. In the source study's methods: The assay estimated nucleated cells by amplifying reference gene primers. Profiled with immunoSEQ multiplex PCR; TCRdb holds only in-frame clones, not every one. V, J and clone size are taken as reported in that table, and D and trimming were inferred from the DNA itself. The repertoire holds roughly 76,000 clones, with 70% to 90% as singletons.

The V and J genes are TRBV11-2 and TRBJ2-2, with 10 bases matching TRBD2. This clonotype was obtained from a man aged 25 to 40 with acute or convalescent COVID-19. Material: peripheral blood. The CDR3 region is CASSLLAGDLGGELFF. In DNA form, the CDR3 reads TGTGCCAGCAGCTTACTAGCGGGAGATCTTGGCGGGGAGCTGTTTTTT.